The 5 T cell receptor beta chains below all came from one sample that was sequenced in a study of cytomegalovirus exposure and HLA in healthy donors. Primers: 60 Vbeta forward and 13 Jbeta reverse. Assay used: immunoSEQ multiplex PCR; TCRdb lists only in-frame clones, some missing. Recorded for this sample: around 200,000 clones. What was sequenced was PBMCs. The receptors stem from a woman aged 18 to 35 in good health and CMV-seropositive.

The J gene is TRBJ1-2, the V gene TRBV30; D unresolved. The CDR3 loop spans 14 amino acids. Trimming stripped 1 base from V and 7 bases from J, with 16 bases between. Germline CDR1 reads GTSNPN; CDR2 reads SVGIG (reference sequence). CDR3 bases: TGTGCCTGGAGTGCGGGGAAATTACTGCCTGGCTACACCTTC. Amino acid sequence: CAWSAGKLLPGYTF.

The J gene is TRBJ2-2, the V gene TRBV18, with 7 bases identical to TRBD1. The CDR3 has 16 residues. Germline V lookup: CDR1 KGHSH, CDR2 LQKENI. The V segment lost 3 bases and the J segment 6 bases; nucleotides outside the gene matches: 10. CDR3 DNA sequence: TGTGCCAGCTCACCTAGACAGGGTTATGCTGCCGGGGAGCTGTTTTTT. Its protein product is CASSPRQGYAAGELFF.

J is TRBJ2-5 and V is TRBV5-1, with D possibly being TRBD2 (5 bases). Germline assignment: CDR1 SGHRS and CDR2 YFSETQ. With 2 bases removed from V and 0 bases from J, the gap between germline ends came to 8 bases. The CDR3 is 14 amino acids. The CDR3 bases are TGCGCCAGCAGCTTAACGGGGAACCAAGAGACCCAGTACTTC. This translates into CASSLTGNQETQYF.

This rearrangement joins TRBV6-5 to TRBJ2-5; 11 nucleotides match TRBD1. CDR1 is MNHEY, CDR2 SVGAGI, per germline. The V and J ends lost 6 bases and 5 bases, in that order; junction bases with no gene match: 8. The CDR3 is 15 residues long. CDR3 protein: CASSLGQGVVETQYF. DNA of the CDR3: TGTGCCAGCAGCCTGGGACAGGGGGTTGTTGAGACCCAGTACTTC.

V gene TRBV2 combines with J gene TRBJ2-7, with TRBD2 matching 9 bases. The CDR3 contains 13 residues. Germline CDR1 reads SNHLY; CDR2 reads FYNNEI. The V gene end was trimmed by 8 bases and the J gene end by 9 bases; junction bases not matched to a gene: 11. The CDR3 spells CASYLAGPWGQYF. The DNA for the CDR3 is TGTGCCAGCTATCTAGCGGGACCTTGGGGGCAGTACTTC.